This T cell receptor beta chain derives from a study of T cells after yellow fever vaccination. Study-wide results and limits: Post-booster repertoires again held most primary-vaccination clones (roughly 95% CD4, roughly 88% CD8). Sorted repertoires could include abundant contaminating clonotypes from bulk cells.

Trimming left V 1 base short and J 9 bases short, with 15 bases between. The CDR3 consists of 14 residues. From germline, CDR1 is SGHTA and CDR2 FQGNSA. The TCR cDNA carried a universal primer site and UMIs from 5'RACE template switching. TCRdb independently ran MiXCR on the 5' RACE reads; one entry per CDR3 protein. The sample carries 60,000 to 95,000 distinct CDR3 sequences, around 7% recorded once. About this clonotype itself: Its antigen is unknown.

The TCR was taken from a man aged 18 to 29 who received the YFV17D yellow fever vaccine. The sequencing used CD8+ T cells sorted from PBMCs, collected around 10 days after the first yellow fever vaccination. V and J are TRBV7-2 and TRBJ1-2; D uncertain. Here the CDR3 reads CASSLGGQTRSYTF. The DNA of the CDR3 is TGTGCCAGCAGCTTAGGCGGCCAGACGCGGAGCTACACCTTC.